The entry below describes one T cell receptor beta chain. What it binds is unknown. The data are from a study of cytomegalovirus exposure and HLA in healthy donors. Turning to the study itself: Of around 400 genotyped donors, more than 65% grouped in the Caucasian-associated ancestry cluster. The study, taken as a whole, reports: Later work associated around 18,000 TCR beta sequences with HLA alleles at 0.05 false discovery rate.

In the PCR, 60 Vbeta and 13 Jbeta primers were used. Some clones are missing from TCRdb's copy, which holds only in-frame ones; the method was immunoSEQ multiplex PCR. The sample has roughly 160,000 clones, nearly 80% seen once. The receptor's source is a man aged 18 to 30 in good health and CMV-seropositive. The sequenced sample was PBMCs.

The CDR3 region is CASSRNGGGNYGYTF. The CDR3, as DNA: TGTGCCAGCAGCCGGAATGGCGGTGGCAACTATGGCTACACCTTC. The chain combines TRBV7-3 with TRBJ1-2; no definite D call. The germline V gene has CDR1 SGHTA and CDR2 FQGTGA. V lost 5 bases to trimming and J lost 2 bases, with 15 bases between them. The CDR3 has 15 residues.